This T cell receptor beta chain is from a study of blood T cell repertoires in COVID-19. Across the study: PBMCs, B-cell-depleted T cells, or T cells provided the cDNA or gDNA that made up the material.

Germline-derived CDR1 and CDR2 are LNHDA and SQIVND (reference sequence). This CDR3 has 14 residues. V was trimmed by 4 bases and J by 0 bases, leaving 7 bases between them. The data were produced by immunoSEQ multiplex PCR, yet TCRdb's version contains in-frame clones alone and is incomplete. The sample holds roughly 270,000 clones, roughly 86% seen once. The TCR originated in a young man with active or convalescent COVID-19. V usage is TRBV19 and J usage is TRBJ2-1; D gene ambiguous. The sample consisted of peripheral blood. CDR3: CASSTVYSYNEQFF. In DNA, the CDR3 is TGTGCCAGTAGTACGGTATACTCCTACAATGAGCAGTTCTTC. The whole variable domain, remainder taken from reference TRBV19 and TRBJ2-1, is DGGITQSPKYLFRKEGQNVTLSCEQNLNHDAMYWYRQDPGQGLRLIYYSQIVNDFQKGDIAEGYSVSREKKESFPLTVTSAQKNPTAFYLCASSTVYSYNEQFFGPGTRLTVL.